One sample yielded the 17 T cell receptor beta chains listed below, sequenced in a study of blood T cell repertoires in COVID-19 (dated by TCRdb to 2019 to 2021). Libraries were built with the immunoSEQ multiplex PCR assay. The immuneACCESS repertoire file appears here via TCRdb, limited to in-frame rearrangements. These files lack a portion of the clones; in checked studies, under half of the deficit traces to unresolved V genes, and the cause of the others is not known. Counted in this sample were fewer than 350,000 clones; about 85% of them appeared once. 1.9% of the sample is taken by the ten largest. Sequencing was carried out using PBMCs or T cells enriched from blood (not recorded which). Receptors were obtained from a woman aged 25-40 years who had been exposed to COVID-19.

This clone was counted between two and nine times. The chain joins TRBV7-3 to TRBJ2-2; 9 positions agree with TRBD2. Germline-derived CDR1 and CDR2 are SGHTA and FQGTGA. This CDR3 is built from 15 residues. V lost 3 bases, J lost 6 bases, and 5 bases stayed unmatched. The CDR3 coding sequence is TGTGCCAGCAGCTTTGCGGGAGGGCCTTCCGGGGAGCTGTTTTTT. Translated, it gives CASSFAGGPSGELFF.

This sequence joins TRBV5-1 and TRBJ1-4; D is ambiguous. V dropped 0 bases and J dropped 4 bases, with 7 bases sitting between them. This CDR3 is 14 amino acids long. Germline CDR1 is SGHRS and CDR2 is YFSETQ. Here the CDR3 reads CASSLGGVNEKLFF. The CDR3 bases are TGCGCCAGCAGCTTGGGCGGGGTTAATGAAAAACTGTTTTTT.

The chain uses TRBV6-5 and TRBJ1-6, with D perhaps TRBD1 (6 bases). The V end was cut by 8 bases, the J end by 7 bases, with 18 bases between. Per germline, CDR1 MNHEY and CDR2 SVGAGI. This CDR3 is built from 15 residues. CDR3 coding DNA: TGTGCCAGCTTATTAGGGGGATCCGGAAATTCACCCCTCCACTTT. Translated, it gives CASLLGGSGNSPLHF.

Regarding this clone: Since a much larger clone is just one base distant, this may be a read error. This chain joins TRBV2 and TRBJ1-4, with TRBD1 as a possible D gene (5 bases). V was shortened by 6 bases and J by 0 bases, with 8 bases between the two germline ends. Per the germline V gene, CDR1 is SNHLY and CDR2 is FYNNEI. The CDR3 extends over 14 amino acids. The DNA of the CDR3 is TGTGCCAGCAGCCTGACAGCAACTAATGAAAAACTGTTTTTT. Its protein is CASSLTATNEKLFF.

CDR3 region: CASNQYGGQNYGYTF. The CDR3 bases are TGTGCCAGCAACCAATACGGGGGACAGAACTATGGCTACACCTTC. The genes are TRBV28 and TRBJ1-2; 7 bases agree with TRBD1. The V gene's germline CDR1 is MDHEN and CDR2 SYDVKM. The CDR3 is 15 residues long. V dropped 7 bases and J dropped 2; count of bases not matched to a gene: 10.

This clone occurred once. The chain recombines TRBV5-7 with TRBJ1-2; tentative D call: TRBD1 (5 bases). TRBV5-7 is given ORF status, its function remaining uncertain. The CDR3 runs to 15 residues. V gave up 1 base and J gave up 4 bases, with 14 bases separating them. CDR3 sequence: CASSLLDTVFYGYTF. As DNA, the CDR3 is TGTGCCAGCAGCTTGCTGGACACGGTTTTCTATGGCTACACCTTC.

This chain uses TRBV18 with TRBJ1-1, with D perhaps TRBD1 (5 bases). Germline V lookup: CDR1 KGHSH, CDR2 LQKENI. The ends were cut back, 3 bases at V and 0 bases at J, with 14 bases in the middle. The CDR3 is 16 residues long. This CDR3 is CASSPTGTTMNTEAFF. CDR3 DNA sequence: TGTGCCAGCTCACCCACAGGTACAACCATGAACACTGAAGCTTTCTTT.

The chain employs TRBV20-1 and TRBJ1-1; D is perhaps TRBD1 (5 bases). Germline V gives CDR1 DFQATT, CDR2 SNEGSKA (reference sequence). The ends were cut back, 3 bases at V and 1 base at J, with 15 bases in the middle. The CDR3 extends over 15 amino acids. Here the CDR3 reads CSASLAGWENTEAFF. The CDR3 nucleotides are TGCAGTGCTAGTCTGGCAGGGTGGGAGAACACTGAAGCTTTCTTT.

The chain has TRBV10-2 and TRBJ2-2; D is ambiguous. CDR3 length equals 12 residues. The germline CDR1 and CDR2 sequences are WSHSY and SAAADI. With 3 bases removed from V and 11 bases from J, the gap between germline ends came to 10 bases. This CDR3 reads CASSEALRELFF. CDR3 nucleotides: TGCGCCAGCAGTGAAGCTCTCCGAGAGCTGTTTTTT.

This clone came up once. The CDR3 DNA is TGCAGCGTTGGGATAGCGGGGGGTTTGCGTGAGACCCAGTACTTC. Amino acids: CSVGIAGGLRETQYF. The chain has TRBV29-1 and TRBJ2-5; 10 bases are shared with TRBD2. CDR1 is SQVTM and CDR2 is ANQGSEA in the germline V gene. After removal of 4 bases from V and 5 bases from J, the junction contained 10 bases not matched to a gene. This CDR3 is 15 amino acids long. Filled out from reference TRBV29-1 and TRBJ2-5, the complete variable domain reads SAVISQKPSRDICQRGTSLTIQCQVDSQVTMMFWYRQQPGQSLTLIATANQGSEATYESGFVIDKFPISRPNLTFSTLTVSNMSPEDSSIYLCSVGIAGGLRETQYFGPGTRLLVL.

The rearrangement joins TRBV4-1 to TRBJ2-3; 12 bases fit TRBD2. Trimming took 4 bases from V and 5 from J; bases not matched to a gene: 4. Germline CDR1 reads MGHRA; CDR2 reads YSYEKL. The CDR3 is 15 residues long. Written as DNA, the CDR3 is TGCGCCAGCAGCCTTAGACTAGCGGGGGTAGATACGCAGTATTTT. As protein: CASSLRLAGVDTQYF.

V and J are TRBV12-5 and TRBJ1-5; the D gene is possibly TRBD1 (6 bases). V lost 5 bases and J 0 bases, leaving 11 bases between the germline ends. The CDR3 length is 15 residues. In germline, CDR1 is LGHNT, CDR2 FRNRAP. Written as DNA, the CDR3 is TGTGCTAGTGGTCCTCCGACAGGTAGCAATCAGCCCCAGCATTTT. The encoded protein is CASGPPTGSNQPQHF.

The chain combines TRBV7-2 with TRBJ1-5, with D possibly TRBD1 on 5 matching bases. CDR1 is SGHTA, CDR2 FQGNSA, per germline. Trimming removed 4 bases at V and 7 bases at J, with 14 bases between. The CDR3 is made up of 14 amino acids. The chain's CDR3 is CASSSSGGNQPQHF. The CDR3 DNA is TGTGCCAGCAGCTCCAGTGGGGGGAACCAGCCCCAGCATTTT.

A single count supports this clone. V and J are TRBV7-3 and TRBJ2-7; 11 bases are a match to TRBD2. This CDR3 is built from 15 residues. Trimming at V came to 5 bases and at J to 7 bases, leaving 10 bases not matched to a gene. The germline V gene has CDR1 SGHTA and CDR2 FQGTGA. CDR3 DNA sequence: TGTGCCAGCAGCGAAGGGACTAGCGGATCGGGGGAGCAGTACTTC. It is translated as CASSEGTSGSGEQYF.

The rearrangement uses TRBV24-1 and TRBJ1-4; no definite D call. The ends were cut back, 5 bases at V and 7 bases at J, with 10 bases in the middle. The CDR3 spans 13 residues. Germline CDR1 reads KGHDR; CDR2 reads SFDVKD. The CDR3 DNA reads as TGTGCCACCAGTGGTAGCGTTGGTGAAAAACTGTTTTTT. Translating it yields CATSGSVGEKLFF.

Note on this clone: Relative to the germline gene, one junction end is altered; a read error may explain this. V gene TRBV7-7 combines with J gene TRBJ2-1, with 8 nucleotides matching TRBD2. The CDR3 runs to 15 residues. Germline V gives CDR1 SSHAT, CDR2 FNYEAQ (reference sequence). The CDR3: CASSLQAGVGDEQFF. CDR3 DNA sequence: TGTGCTAGCAGCCTTCAAGCGGGGGTAGGGGATGAGCAGTTCTTC.

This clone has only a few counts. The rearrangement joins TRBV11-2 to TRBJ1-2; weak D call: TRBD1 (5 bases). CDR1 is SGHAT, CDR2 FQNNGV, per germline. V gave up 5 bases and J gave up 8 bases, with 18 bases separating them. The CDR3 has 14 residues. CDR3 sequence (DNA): TGTGCCAGCAGCCCAGGGTTTCCCGCTTTAGGCTACACCTTC. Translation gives CASSPGFPALGYTF.